These 14 T cell receptor beta chains were sequenced from one sample in a study of cytomegalovirus exposure and HLA in healthy donors. In the PCR, 60 Vbeta and 13 Jbeta primers were used. Method: immunoSEQ multiplex PCR; TCRdb's copy keeps in-frame clones and lacks some. Of around 250,000 clones listed, around 90% are singletons. The source material was PBMCs. Source of these receptors: a girl aged 2 to 10 in good health and CMV-seronegative.

This clone occurred once. The J gene is TRBJ1-1, the V gene TRBV5-1, with D hard to call. The CDR3 is 15 amino acids. In germline, CDR1 is SGHRS, CDR2 YFSETQ. Deletions cut 2 bases from V and 4 bases from J, with 15 bases between. Written as DNA, the CDR3 is TGCGCCAGCAGCTTAACGTCTGAGCGGGGCACTGAAGCTTTCTTT. Its protein product is CASSLTSERGTEAFF. Full variable domain (outside the CDR3, taken from reference TRBV5-1 and TRBJ1-1): KAGVTQTPRYLIKTRGQQVTLSCSPISGHRSVSWYQQTPGQGLQFLFEYFSETQRNKGNFPGRFSGRQFSNSRSEMNVSTLELGDSALYLCASSLTSERGTEAFFGQGTRLTVV.

This rearrangement joins TRBV10-3 to TRBJ1-4, with D perhaps matching TRBD1 (5 bases). The CDR3 sequence is 15 residues long. V was trimmed by 8 bases and J by 0 bases, leaving 13 bases between them. Germline CDR1 ENHRY, CDR2 SYGVKD. CDR3 DNA sequence: TGTGCCATCGGGGCAGGCCTCTCAACTAATGAAAAACTGTTTTTT. This encodes CAIGAGLSTNEKLFF.

The rearrangement links TRBV9 to TRBJ2-1; D remains unclear. CDR1 is SGDLS and CDR2 is YYNGEE in the germline V gene. The CDR3 has 11 amino acids. V was clipped by 3 bases and J by 9 bases, with 7 bases between them. The CDR3 here is CASSATREQFF. For the CDR3, the DNA is TGTGCCAGCAGCGCGACTCGTGAGCAGTTCTTC.

V gene TRBV10-2 combines with J gene TRBJ1-1; TRBD1 might be the D (6 bases). Germline CDR1 and CDR2: WSHSY and SAAADI. V dropped 4 bases and J dropped 3 bases, with 15 bases sitting between them. The CDR3 is 15 amino acids. As DNA, the CDR3 is TGCGCCAGCAGTGGAGGGGGGGTACGGGACACTGAAGCTTTCTTT. It specifies CASSGGGVRDTEAFF.

The CDR3 DNA is TGCAGCGTTGAATACGGGGGGGAGGCAGATACGCAGTATTTT. Translation: CSVEYGGEADTQYF. V is TRBV29-1 and J is TRBJ2-3, with 8 bases identical to TRBD2. The CDR3 extends over 14 amino acids. After removal of 2 bases from V and 4 bases from J, the junction contained 5 bases not matched to a gene. CDR1 SQVTM and CDR2 ANQGSEA come from the germline V gene.

The rearrangement links TRBV27 to TRBJ2-5; TRBD2 matches at 10 bases. Germline V gene data show CDR1 as MNHEY and CDR2 as SMNVEV (reference sequence). The CDR3 has 15 residues. Trimming took 8 bases from V and 5 from J; bases not matched to a gene: 11. The CDR3 sequence is CASRPLAGGEETQYF. In DNA, the CDR3 is TGTGCCAGCCGTCCTTTAGCGGGGGGTGAGGAGACCCAGTACTTC.

The rearrangement uses TRBV6-1 and TRBJ1-1; D possibly corresponds to TRBD1 (5 bases). The CDR3 length is 16 residues. Germline V gives CDR1 MNHNS, CDR2 SASEGT. V lost 1 base, J lost 0 bases, and 12 bases lay in between. CDR3 coding DNA: TGTGCCAGCAGTGAAGAACAGACAGTTATGAACACTGAAGCTTTCTTT. Translating it yields CASSEEQTVMNTEAFF.

The DNA for the CDR3 is TGTGCCAGCAGTGAACCTACAGGGGCAGGGGAGACCCAGTACTTC. Protein product: CASSEPTGAGETQYF. The chain uses TRBV6-1 and TRBJ2-5, with 7 bases matching TRBD1. The V segment lost 2 bases and the J segment 5 bases; nucleotides outside the gene matches: 8. The CDR3 is 15 residues long. Per germline, CDR1 MNHNS and CDR2 SASEGT.

The V and J genes are TRBV28 and TRBJ1-4; D unresolved. Germline V lookup: CDR1 MDHEN, CDR2 SYDVKM. V lost 7 bases to trimming and J lost 6 bases, with 21 bases between them. This CDR3 contains 16 residues. CDR3 nucleotide sequence: TGTGCCAGCACCCCGACAATCGGGAGGGCAGATGAAAAACTGTTTTTT. Its translation is CASTPTIGRADEKLFF.

Here the CDR3 DNA reads TGTGCCAGCTCTACAGGGGCCCAAAACATTCAGTACTTC. Protein sequence: CASSTGAQNIQYF. The V gene is TRBV18, the J gene TRBJ2-4, with 7 bases identical to TRBD1. The V gene end was trimmed by 6 bases and the J gene end by 5 bases; junction bases not matched to a gene: 4. CDR1 and CDR2 (germline): KGHSH, LQKENI. This CDR3 region has 13 residues.

The chain links TRBV19 to TRBJ1-6; 7 nucleotides align to TRBD1. The CDR3 covers 15 residues. V was pared by 1 base and J by 8 bases, with 5 bases of the junction left unmatched. Germline V gene sequence: CDR1 LNHDA, CDR2 SQIVND (reference sequence). The chain's CDR3 is CASSIVTGMDSPLHF. The CDR3 coding sequence is TGTGCCAGTAGTATAGTGACAGGGATGGATTCACCCCTCCACTTT.

The genes are TRBV28 and TRBJ2-6; possibly TRBD2 for D (5 bases). CDR3 length: 16 residues. The germline V and J ends were trimmed by 1 base and 0 bases, with 7 bases remaining between them. The germline CDR1 and CDR2 sequences are MDHEN and SYDVKM. This chain's CDR3 is CASSLFGNSGANVLTF. The CDR3 nucleotides are TGTGCCAGCAGTTTATTCGGGAACTCTGGGGCCAACGTCCTGACTTTC.

The CDR3 loop is CASSVSGGQNTGELFF. Written as DNA, the CDR3 is TGTGCCAGCAGCGTCTCGGGGGGACAGAACACCGGGGAGCTGTTTTTT. The gene calls are TRBV9 and TRBJ2-2, with D possibly matching TRBD2 (7 bases). V was shortened by 2 bases and J by 1 base, with 12 bases between the two germline ends. CDR1 and CDR2 from the germline V gene are SGDLS and YYNGEE. The CDR3 contains 16 residues.

The rearrangement uses TRBV27 and TRBJ2-7; D perhaps matches TRBD2 (6 bases). V shed 5 bases and J shed 7 bases, with 15 bases lying between them. Germline V CDR1 and CDR2: MNHEY, SMNVEV (reference sequence). This CDR3 contains 13 residues. The CDR3 coding sequence is TGTGCCAGCAGTCCAGCAGGGAGGCGAGAGCAGTACTTC. Its protein is CASSPAGRREQYF.